This T cell receptor beta chain was retrieved from a study of T-cell memory formation after mild COVID-19. Study overall: TCR clusters largely stayed donor specific. General study points: Pre-infection memory showed some responding clones, and this suggested that cross-reactive memory joined. Clones that contracted from day 15 to 85 had balanced CD4/CD8; later expanders were CD4+ biased.

Concerning this clonotype itself: Antigen: not known.

MiXCR was run by TCRdb on the 5' RACE reads, yielding one entry per CDR3 protein. The sample lists around 250,000 distinct CDR3 sequences, around 15% occurring once. Sequences were obtained from PBMCs or a T cell subset sorted from them (not recorded which). This sequence was found in a man aged 18 to 29 who had mild COVID-19 (a few samples of this study predate the infection). Cell type and time point are not known.

The CDR3 DNA sequence: TGCAGCGTTCAAGGCGGACAGGGGTACTCCTACAATGAGCAGTTCTTC. Its translation: CSVQGGQGYSYNEQFF. The chain combines TRBV29-1 with TRBJ2-1; 9 bases align to TRBD1. From germline, CDR1 is SQVTM and CDR2 ANQGSEA. The V and J ends lost 5 bases and 0 bases, in that order; junction bases with no gene match: 8. The CDR3 runs to 16 residues.